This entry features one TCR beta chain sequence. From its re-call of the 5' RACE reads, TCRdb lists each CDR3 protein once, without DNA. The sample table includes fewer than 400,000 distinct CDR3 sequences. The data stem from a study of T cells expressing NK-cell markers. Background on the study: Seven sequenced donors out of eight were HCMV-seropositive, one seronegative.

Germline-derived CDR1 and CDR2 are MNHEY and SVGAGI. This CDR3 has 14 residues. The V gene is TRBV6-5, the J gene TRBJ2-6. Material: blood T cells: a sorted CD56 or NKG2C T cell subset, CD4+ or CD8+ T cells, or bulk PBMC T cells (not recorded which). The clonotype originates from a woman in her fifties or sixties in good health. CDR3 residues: CASTETSGANVLTF.